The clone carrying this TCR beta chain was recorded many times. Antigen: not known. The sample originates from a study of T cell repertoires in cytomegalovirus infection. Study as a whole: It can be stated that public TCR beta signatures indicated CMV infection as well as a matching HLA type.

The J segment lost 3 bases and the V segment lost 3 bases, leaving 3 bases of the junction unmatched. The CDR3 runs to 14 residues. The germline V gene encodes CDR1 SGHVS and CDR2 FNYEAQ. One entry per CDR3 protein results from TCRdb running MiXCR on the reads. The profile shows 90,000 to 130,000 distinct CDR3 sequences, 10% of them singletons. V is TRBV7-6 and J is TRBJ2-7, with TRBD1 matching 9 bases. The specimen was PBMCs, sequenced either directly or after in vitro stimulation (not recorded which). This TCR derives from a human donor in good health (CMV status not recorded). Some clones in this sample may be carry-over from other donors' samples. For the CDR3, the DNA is TGTGCCAGCAGCTTGGGGACAGGGAGCTACGAGCAGTACTTC. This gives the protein CASSLGTGSYEQYF.